These 15 T cell receptor beta chains share one sample of origin, sequenced in a study of glioma-infiltrating T cells after dendritic cell vaccination. Measured with immunoSEQ multiplex PCR; TCRdb has only the in-frame clones, and not every one. The profile covers 50,000 to 80,000 clones, with 82% appearing a single time and 9.2% taken by the ten largest. The source was blood, collected before dendritic cell vaccination. These receptors came from a human donor with glioblastoma.

The V call is TRBV2, the J call TRBJ2-1; the D gene is possibly TRBD2 (6 bases). The CDR3 totals 15 residues. The germline V gene has CDR1 SNHLY and CDR2 FYNNEI. The V end lost 3 bases, the J end lost 4 bases, and 13 bases lay between the germline ends. The CDR3 region is CASSERGAGYNEQFF. The CDR3 DNA reads as TGTGCCAGCAGTGAGAGAGGTGCGGGATACAATGAGCAGTTCTTC.

This chain connects TRBV7-9 to TRBJ2-7, with a possible D match to TRBD2 (5 bases). This CDR3 has 15 amino acids. Per germline, CDR1 SEHNR and CDR2 FQNEAQ (reference sequence). Trimming took off 3 bases at V and 2 bases at J, with 14 bases between the two ends. The CDR3 coding sequence is TGTGCCAGCAGCTTCGACGGGGTACGGACCTACGAGCAGTACTTC. Translation: CASSFDGVRTYEQYF.

A few counts support this clone. The chain uses TRBV10-3 and TRBJ1-1; TRBD1 agrees at 7 bases. The J segment lost 1 base and the V segment lost 4 bases, leaving 0 bases of the junction unmatched. This CDR3 region has 13 residues. The germline V gene encodes CDR1 ENHRY and CDR2 SYGVKD. CDR3 DNA sequence: TGTGCCATCAGTGGACAGGGGAACACTGAAGCTTTCTTT. As protein: CAISGQGNTEAFF.

This chain links TRBV19 with TRBJ2-3, with D tentatively TRBD2 (5 bases). The germline V gene encodes CDR1 LNHDA and CDR2 SQIVND (reference sequence). The CDR3 contains 15 residues. Trimming stripped 6 bases from V and 0 bases from J, with 13 bases between. CDR3 in DNA: TGTGCCAGTAGCCTCGACCGGGGAAGCACAGATACGCAGTATTTT. Its translation is CASSLDRGSTDTQYF.

The chain carries TRBV29-1 and TRBJ1-2; tentative D call: TRBD1 (6 bases). Trimming pared 4 bases from V and 7 bases from J, leaving 16 bases between. In germline, CDR1 is SQVTM, CDR2 ANQGSEA. This CDR3 is 13 amino acids long. The CDR3 coding sequence is TGCAGCGTTGTATTACAGGGAGAGTTTGGCTACACCTTC. Its protein is CSVVLQGEFGYTF.

This clone showed up just once. The CDR3 bases are TGTGCCAGCAGTCCCCGACAGGGTTTACGTGAGACCCAGTACTTC. Translating it yields CASSPRQGLRETQYF. The chain combines TRBV25-1 with TRBJ2-5; TRBD1 matches at 7 bases. CDR1 is MGHDK, CDR2 SYGVNS, per germline. There are 15 residues in the CDR3. V lost 5 bases to trimming and J lost 5 bases; unmatched junction nucleotides: 11.

The V call is TRBV7-9, the J call TRBJ2-7, with a weak D call TRBD2 (5 bases). The germline gives CDR1 SEHNR, CDR2 FQNEAQ (reference sequence). Trimming removed 1 base from V and 6 bases from J, with 7 bases in between. This CDR3 spans 12 amino acids. The CDR3 here is CASSLVEGEQYF. CDR3 nucleotide sequence: TGTGCCAGCAGCTTAGTAGAGGGCGAGCAGTACTTC. Combining the CDR3 with reference TRBV7-9 and TRBJ2-7 gives the whole variable domain DTGVSQNPRHKITKRGQNVTFRCDPISEHNRLYWYRQTLGQGPEFLTYFQNEAQLEKSRLLSDRFSAERPKGSFSTLEIQRTEQGDSAMYLCASSLVEGEQYFGPGTRLTVT.

The gene calls are TRBV5-1 and TRBJ2-3; D not certain. Trimming shortened V by 4 bases and J by 0 bases, and 9 bases separated the two germline ends. CDR1 and CDR2 from the germline V gene are SGHRS and YFSETQ. This CDR3 comprises 14 residues. CDR3 DNA sequence: TGCGCCAGCAGCGCGACAACCAGCACAGATACGCAGTATTTT. Encoded protein: CASSATTSTDTQYF.

This clone was detected once. This chain links TRBV19 with TRBJ2-1; the match to TRBD2 covers 8 bases. This CDR3 has 14 amino acids. Losses at the gene ends were 5 bases for V and 3 bases for J; bases not matched to a gene: 3. Per germline, CDR1 LNHDA and CDR2 SQIVND (reference sequence). The CDR3 nucleotides read TGTGCCAGTAGTTCGACTAGCGTCTACAATGAGCAGTTCTTC. This sequence encodes CASSSTSVYNEQFF.

This chain links TRBV19 with TRBJ1-2; TRBD1 aligns across 7 bases. CDR3 length: 13 residues. J gave up 8 bases and V 5 bases, and 8 bases lay outside the gene matches. Germline V lookup: CDR1 LNHDA, CDR2 SQIVND (reference sequence). CDR3 in amino acids: CASSLGRGNGYTF. For the CDR3, the DNA is TGTGCCAGTAGTCTCGGCAGGGGGAACGGCTACACCTTC.

The rearrangement links TRBV10-1 to TRBJ2-5; 10 bases are shared with TRBD2. Trimming cost V 4 bases and J 7 bases; bases outside gene matches: 6. The CDR3 extends over 14 amino acids. From germline, CDR1 is WNHNN and CDR2 SYGVQD (reference sequence). CDR3 in amino acids: CASSASGGDRTQYF. Written as DNA, the CDR3 is TGCGCCAGCAGTGCCAGCGGGGGGGATCGGACCCAGTACTTC.

The V call is TRBV10-2, the J call TRBJ2-2; 10 nucleotides line up with TRBD2. The CDR3 has 15 residues. Trimming took 7 bases from V and 7 from J; bases not matched to a gene: 9. Germline CDR1 is WSHSY and CDR2 is SAAADI. CDR3 residues: CASTPLAGTFGELFF. The CDR3 nucleotides are TGCGCCAGCACCCCACTAGCGGGGACGTTCGGGGAGCTGTTTTTT.

This chain connects TRBV18 to TRBJ2-7, with a weak D call TRBD2 (5 bases). This CDR3 has 13 residues. The V and J ends lost 5 bases and 0 bases respectively, with 8 bases between them. Germline CDR1 KGHSH, CDR2 LQKENI. CDR3 region: CASSSGSSYEQYF. DNA for the CDR3: TGTGCCAGCTCAAGTGGGAGCTCCTACGAGCAGTACTTC.

The chain recombines TRBV2 with TRBJ2-7, with 10 bases identical to TRBD1. The CDR3 totals 15 residues. Germline V lookup: CDR1 SNHLY, CDR2 FYNNEI. V trimming: 8 bases; J trimming: 3 bases; junction bases outside the gene matches: 10. The CDR3 nucleotides are TGTGCCAGCGGGACAGCCGGGACAGGGGTCTACGAGCAGTACTTC. Amino acid sequence: CASGTAGTGVYEQYF.

This rearrangement joins TRBV19 to TRBJ2-5; the D gene is possibly TRBD1 (5 bases). V lost 5 bases and J 0 bases, leaving 10 bases between the germline ends. The CDR3 length is 14 residues. Germline CDR1 LNHDA, CDR2 SQIVND (reference sequence). The CDR3 DNA sequence: TGTGCCAGTAGTCTAGGGGCCCACCAAGAGACCCAGTACTTC. It is translated as CASSLGAHQETQYF.